This T cell receptor beta chain was identified during a study of OX40 agonist ivuxolimab in advanced cancers. Turning to the study itself: Mean age 60 years, range roughly 20 to 85; just over 80% male.

Findings and limits, study-wide: Clonal expansion from baseline to week 6 occurred in both CD4+ and CD8+ T cells.

As for this clone: Its antigen is not known.

The V gene end was trimmed by 1 base and the J gene end by 8 bases; junction bases not matched to a gene: 9. CDR3 length: 15 residues. Germline V gene data show CDR1 as SGHRS and CDR2 as YFSETQ. Generated by immunoSEQ multiplex PCR, the TCRdb table keeps only in-frame clones and is missing some. The sample includes tens of thousands of clones, about 81% seen only once; the top ten take 2.6%. The starting material was CD4+ or CD8+ T cells sorted from blood, obtained in a trial of the OX40 agonist ivuxolimab. V usage is TRBV5-1 and J usage is TRBJ2-4; TRBD2 matches at 7 bases. This receptor was identified in an adult with an advanced solid tumor such as melanoma, head and neck, liver or kidney cancer. The CDR3 loop reads CASSLNSLRGDIQYF. CDR3 nucleotides: TGCGCCAGCAGCTTGAATTCCCTACGGGGGGACATTCAGTACTTC. Full variable domain (remainder filled in from reference TRBV5-1 and TRBJ2-4): KAGVTQTPRYLIKTRGQQVTLSCSPISGHRSVSWYQQTPGQGLQFLFEYFSETQRNKGNFPGRFSGRQFSNSRSEMNVSTLELGDSALYLCASSLNSLRGDIQYFGAGTRLSVL.